A single sample is the source of the 21 T cell receptor beta chains below, sequenced in a study of blood T cell repertoires in COVID-19. The repertoire was sequenced with immunoSEQ multiplex PCR; TCRdb's copy has only in-frame clones and lacks some. Counted here are over 150,000 clones, more than 75% occurring once; the ten biggest clones make up roughly 2%. The sequenced sample consisted of peripheral blood. The receptors were sampled from a man in his forties or fifties who had recovered from COVID-19.

The V call is TRBV19, the J call TRBJ2-5, with 7 bases lining up with TRBD2. Germline CDR1 reads LNHDA; CDR2 reads SQIVND (reference sequence). The V segment lost 3 bases and the J segment 3 bases; nucleotides outside the gene matches: 7. The CDR3 sequence is 15 residues long. The CDR3 loop is CASSIYGGGEETQYF. Here the CDR3 DNA reads TGTGCCAGTAGTATTTACGGGGGAGGGGAAGAGACCCAGTACTTC.

V gene TRBV11-1 combines with J gene TRBJ1-5; D remains ambiguous. The CDR3 extends over 14 amino acids. V gave up 1 base and J gave up 0 bases, with 4 bases separating them. Germline lookup yields CDR1 SGHAT and CDR2 FQDESV (reference sequence). The CDR3 is CASSLVYSNQPQHF. In nucleotides, the CDR3 is TGTGCCAGCAGCTTAGTTTATAGCAATCAGCCCCAGCATTTT. Full variable domain (outside the CDR3, taken from reference TRBV11-1 and TRBJ1-5): EAEVAQSPRYKITEKSQAVAFWCDPISGHATLYWYRQILGQGPELLVQFQDESVVDDSQLPKDRFSAERLKGVDSTLKIQPAELGDSAMYLCASSLVYSNQPQHFGDGTRLSIL.

The V and J genes are TRBV28 and TRBJ2-7; D possibly corresponds to TRBD1 (6 bases). CDR3 length: 17 amino acids. Looked up from germline, CDR1 is MDHEN and CDR2 is SYDVKM. V dropped 4 bases and J dropped 5 bases, with 24 bases sitting between them. This chain's CDR3 is CASSSPQQGSFIDEQYF. The DNA of the CDR3 is TGTGCCAGCAGTTCCCCTCAACAGGGTTCTTTTATCGACGAGCAGTACTTC.

In its sample, this clone was seen once. The CDR3 coding sequence is TGTGCCAGCAGTTTCACCAGTGGGACCCAGTACTTC. Translating it yields CASSFTSGTQYF. The gene calls are TRBV27 and TRBJ2-5, with D uncertain. Germline loops: CDR1 MNHEY, CDR2 SMNVEV (reference sequence). V was pared by 3 bases and J by 7 bases, with 9 bases between. The CDR3 has 12 residues.

The CDR3 region is CASSDPGLAGGCEQYF. CDR3 coding DNA: TGTGCCAGCAGTGACCCGGGACTAGCGGGAGGTTGCGAGCAGTACTTC. The chain couples TRBV6-2 or TRBV6-3 to TRBJ2-7; 15 positions match TRBD2. CDR1 and CDR2 (germline): MNHEY, SVGEGT. The V segment lost 5 bases and the J segment 6 bases; nucleotides outside the gene matches: 8. This CDR3 contains 16 residues.

The chain recombines TRBV10-3 with TRBJ2-3; no definite D call. V lost 0 bases, J lost 6 bases, and 10 bases lay in between. Germline V gene data show CDR1 as ENHRY and CDR2 as SYGVKD. This CDR3 is built from 14 residues. This CDR3 reads CAISESAIWDTQYF. The DNA of the CDR3 is TGTGCCATCAGTGAGTCCGCTATCTGGGATACGCAGTATTTT.

Only one count was recorded for this clone. V gene TRBV15 combines with J gene TRBJ2-1; 7 bases map to TRBD2. The CDR3 has 14 residues. J lost 4 bases, V lost 0 bases, and 0 bases had no gene match. The germline V gene encodes CDR1 LNHNV and CDR2 YYDKDF (reference sequence). The CDR3 sequence: CATSRDGGYNEQFF. CDR3 sequence (DNA): TGTGCCACCAGCAGAGACGGGGGGTACAATGAGCAGTTCTTC.

The chain uses TRBV2 and TRBJ2-7; 9 bases match TRBD1. CDR3 length equals 14 residues. V lost 6 bases to trimming and J lost 4 bases; unmatched junction nucleotides: 7. The germline V gene has CDR1 SNHLY and CDR2 FYNNEI. The CDR3 sequence is CASRDTGGSYEQYF. The CDR3, as DNA: TGTGCCAGCAGAGATACAGGGGGCAGTTACGAGCAGTACTTC.

The V and J genes are TRBV18 and TRBJ1-1, with D possibly being TRBD1 (6 bases). Germline V gives CDR1 KGHSH, CDR2 LQKENI. The germline V and J ends were trimmed by 3 bases and 4 bases, with 12 bases remaining between them. CDR3 length: 14 residues. The CDR3 here is CASSPGGLATEAFF. The CDR3 DNA is TGTGCCAGCTCACCCGGGGGGCTTGCCACTGAAGCTTTCTTT.

The CDR3: CASSSTGGGYTF. The CDR3 DNA reads as TGTGCCAGCAGCTCCACGGGGGGTGGCTACACCTTC. V and J are TRBV11-3 and TRBJ1-2; perhaps TRBD1 as D (5 bases). This CDR3 is 12 amino acids long. Germline-derived CDR1 and CDR2 are SGHNT and YENEEA. The V gene lost 4 bases and the J gene lost 7 bases, with 10 bases spanning the gap.

The V and J genes are TRBV27 and TRBJ2-1; perhaps TRBD2 as D (6 bases). The V gene lost 6 bases and the J gene lost 4 bases, with 13 bases spanning the gap. Looked up from germline, CDR1 is MNHEY and CDR2 is SMNVEV (reference sequence). This CDR3 spans 14 amino acids. Here the CDR3 DNA reads TGTGCCAGCAGCTTGCCCGGGGGTTACAATGAGCAGTTCTTC. Translated, it gives CASSLPGGYNEQFF.

V usage is TRBV2 and J usage is TRBJ2-4; 8 nucleotides agree with TRBD2. V gave up 4 bases and J gave up 4 bases; unmatched junction bases: 6. Looked up from germline, CDR1 is SNHLY and CDR2 is FYNNEI. The length of the CDR3 is 15 residues. The CDR3 DNA follows: TGTGCCAGCAGTGGGAGCGGGAGAGGGAAAAACATTCAGTACTTC. Protein sequence: CASSGSGRGKNIQYF.

The chain couples TRBV9 to TRBJ2-2; D may be TRBD1 (6 bases). This CDR3 contains 15 residues. Germline lookup yields CDR1 SGDLS and CDR2 YYNGEE. Trimming shortened V by 3 bases and J by 2 bases, and 11 bases separated the two germline ends. CDR3 nucleotides: TGTGCCAGCAGCGCTTCAGGGGTTAACACCGGGGAGCTGTTTTTT. As protein: CASSASGVNTGELFF.

This clone appeared a few times. The chain has TRBV6-1 and TRBJ1-1; maybe TRBD1 (6 bases). The CDR3 extends over 15 amino acids. Trimming left V 0 bases short and J 3 bases short, with 11 bases between. The germline V gene has CDR1 MNHNS and CDR2 SASEGT. CDR3 protein: CASSEAGQIYTEAFF. The CDR3 DNA reads as TGTGCCAGCAGTGAAGCTGGACAGATCTACACTGAAGCTTTCTTT.

The chain joins TRBV29-1 to TRBJ2-5; D is perhaps TRBD2 (6 bases). CDR3 size: 13 residues. In germline, CDR1 is SQVTM, CDR2 ANQGSEA. The germline V and J ends were trimmed by 6 bases and 0 bases, with 11 bases remaining between them. CDR3: CSVGGRNQETQYF. The CDR3 nucleotides read TGCAGCGTGGGGGGTAGGAACCAAGAGACCCAGTACTTC. The whole variable domain, remainder taken from reference TRBV29-1 and TRBJ2-5, is SAVISQKPSRDICQRGTSLTIQCQVDSQVTMMFWYRQQPGQSLTLIATANQGSEATYESGFVIDKFPISRPNLTFSTLTVSNMSPEDSSIYLCSVGGRNQETQYFGPGTRLLVL.

This chain uses TRBV7-3 with TRBJ2-3, with 10 bases fitting TRBD2. V shed 5 bases, J shed 2 bases, and the junction held 7 bases outside the gene matches. In germline, CDR1 is SGHTA, CDR2 FQGTGA. The CDR3 sequence is 16 residues long. CDR3 nucleotide sequence: TGTGCCAGCAGCCCTCTAGCGGGAGCGAACACAGATACGCAGTATTTT. It yields the protein CASSPLAGANTDTQYF.

This chain connects TRBV28 to TRBJ2-7, with 8 positions matching TRBD1. Unmatched junction bases numbered 11, after V lost 5 bases and J lost 5 bases. The CDR3 has 15 amino acids. Germline values: CDR1 MDHEN, CDR2 SYDVKM. For the CDR3, the DNA is TGTGCCAGCAGTCCCCCCAGCAGGGGGCGGGACGAGCAGTACTTC. Encoded protein: CASSPPSRGRDEQYF.

The chain couples TRBV5-1 to TRBJ2-7; D unresolved. The CDR3 length is 14 residues. Germline loops: CDR1 SGHRS, CDR2 YFSETQ. Trimming removed 0 bases from V and 0 bases from J, with 7 bases in between. CDR3 DNA sequence: TGCGCCAGCAGCTTGGAGGCAGGCTCCTACGAGCAGTACTTC. Amino acid sequence: CASSLEAGSYEQYF.

The J gene is TRBJ2-3, the V gene TRBV6-2 or TRBV6-3, with TRBD2 matching over 13 bases. Germline CDR1 and CDR2: MNHEY and SVGEGT. V lost 6 bases, J lost 2 bases, and 8 bases stayed unmatched. This CDR3 has 17 residues. The CDR3 region is CASSLGLAGAITDTQYF. The CDR3 DNA reads as TGTGCCAGCAGCCTCGGACTAGCGGGGGCCATCACAGATACGCAGTATTTT.

The rearrangement uses TRBV19 and TRBJ2-3, with 8 bases aligning to TRBD1. CDR1 and CDR2 (germline): LNHDA, SQIVND (reference sequence). The trim removed 3 bases at V and 4 bases at J, leaving 9 bases unmatched. The CDR3 spans 16 residues. DNA for the CDR3: TGTGCCAGTAGTATTCGGACAGGGAACGGTGCAGATACGCAGTATTTT. This translates into CASSIRTGNGADTQYF.

This clone showed up just once. The CDR3 DNA is TGTGCCAGCAGTTACTCGCGGGGGACCTACGAGCAGTACTTC. Amino acids: CASSYSRGTYEQYF. The chain is built from TRBV6-5 and TRBJ2-7; TRBD2 matches 7 bases. V was clipped by 0 bases and J by 2 bases; unmatched bases: 1. The CDR3 totals 14 residues. CDR1 MNHEY and CDR2 SVGAGI come from the germline V gene.